The present TCR beta chain was sequenced within a study of blood T cell repertoires in COVID-19. Whole-study context: The study drew acute and convalescent COVID-19 samples from the United States, Italy and Spain.

Original methodology: Reference gene primer amplification gave nucleated cell count estimates. Some clones are missing from TCRdb's copy, which holds only in-frame ones; the method was immunoSEQ multiplex PCR. That table is the source of V, J and clone size, and D and trimming were worked out from the DNA. The sample has some 180,000 clones; roughly 76% are singletons. Germline V gene sequence: CDR1 LNHDA, CDR2 SQIVND (reference sequence). The CDR3 runs to 15 residues. Losses at the gene ends were 6 bases for V and 8 bases for J; bases not matched to a gene: 8. Material for sequencing was peripheral blood. The sequence was collected from a woman in her thirties or forties with COVID-19, enrolled during active disease. This chain links TRBV19 with TRBJ2-1; 12 nucleotides agree with TRBD1. The CDR3 protein is CASRLAGQGAYEQFF. CDR3 DNA sequence: TGTGCCAGTAGGCTGGCGGGACAGGGGGCCTATGAGCAGTTCTTC.